The present T cell receptor (beta chain) was sequenced within a study of blood T cell repertoires in COVID-19. Some clones are missing from TCRdb's copy, which holds only in-frame ones; the method was immunoSEQ multiplex PCR. The sample has just over 300,000 clones; 87% are singletons. Germline V lookup: CDR1 SGHRS, CDR2 YFSETQ. The CDR3 is 17 residues long. V was clipped by 4 bases and J by 0 bases, with 14 bases between them. The TCR comes from a young man with active or convalescent COVID-19. V usage is TRBV5-1 and J usage is TRBJ2-6; TRBD2 might be the D (5 bases). The sequenced sample consisted of peripheral blood. The CDR3 nucleotides are TGCGCCAGCAGCCGGGATGGGGTTCACTCTGGGGCCAACGTCCTGACTTTC. It is translated as CASSRDGVHSGANVLTF.